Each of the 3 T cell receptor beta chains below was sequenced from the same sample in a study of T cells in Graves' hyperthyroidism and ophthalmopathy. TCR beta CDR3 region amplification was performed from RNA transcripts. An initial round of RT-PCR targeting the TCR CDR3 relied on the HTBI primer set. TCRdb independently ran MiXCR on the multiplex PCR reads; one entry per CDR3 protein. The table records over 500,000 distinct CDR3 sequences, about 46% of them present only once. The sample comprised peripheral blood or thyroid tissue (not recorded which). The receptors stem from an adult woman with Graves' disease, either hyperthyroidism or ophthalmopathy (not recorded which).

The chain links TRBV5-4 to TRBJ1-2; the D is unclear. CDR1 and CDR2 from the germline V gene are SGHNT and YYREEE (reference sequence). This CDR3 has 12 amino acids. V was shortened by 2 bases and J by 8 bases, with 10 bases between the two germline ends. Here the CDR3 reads CASSFHLGGYTF. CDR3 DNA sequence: TGTGCCAGCAGCTTCCATCTAGGAGGCTACACCTTC.

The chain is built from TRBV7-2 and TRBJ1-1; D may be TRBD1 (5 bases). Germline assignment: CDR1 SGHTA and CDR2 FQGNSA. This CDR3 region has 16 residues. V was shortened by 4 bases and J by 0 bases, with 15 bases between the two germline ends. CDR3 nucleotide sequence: TGTGCCAGCAGCTCTTTTGGGGGAACTATGAACACTGAAGCTTTCTTT. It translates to CASSSFGGTMNTEAFF.

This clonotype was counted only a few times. The CDR3 coding sequence is TGTGCCAGCAGCCCCGGCCCAGATACGCAGTATTTT. Protein: CASSPGPDTQYF. The V call is TRBV11-2, the J call TRBJ2-3; the D is unclear. Germline V gene lookup returns CDR1 SGHAT and CDR2 FQNNGV. Trimming took off 5 bases at V and 4 bases at J, with 7 bases between the two ends. The CDR3 extends over 12 amino acids.